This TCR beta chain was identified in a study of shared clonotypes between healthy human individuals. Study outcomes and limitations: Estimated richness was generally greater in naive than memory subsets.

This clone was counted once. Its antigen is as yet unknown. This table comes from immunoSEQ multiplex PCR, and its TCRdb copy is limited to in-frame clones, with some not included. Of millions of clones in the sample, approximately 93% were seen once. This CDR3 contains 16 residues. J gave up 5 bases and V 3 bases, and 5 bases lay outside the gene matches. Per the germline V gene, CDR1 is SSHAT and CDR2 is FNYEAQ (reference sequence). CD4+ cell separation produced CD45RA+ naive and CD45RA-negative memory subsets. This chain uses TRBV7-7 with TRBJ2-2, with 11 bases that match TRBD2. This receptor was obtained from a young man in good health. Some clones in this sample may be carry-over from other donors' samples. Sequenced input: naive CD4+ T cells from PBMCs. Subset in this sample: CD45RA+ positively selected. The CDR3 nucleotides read TGTGCCAGCAGCTTCACTAGCGGGAGCGGGACCGGGGAGCTGTTTTTT. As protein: CASSFTSGSGTGELFF.